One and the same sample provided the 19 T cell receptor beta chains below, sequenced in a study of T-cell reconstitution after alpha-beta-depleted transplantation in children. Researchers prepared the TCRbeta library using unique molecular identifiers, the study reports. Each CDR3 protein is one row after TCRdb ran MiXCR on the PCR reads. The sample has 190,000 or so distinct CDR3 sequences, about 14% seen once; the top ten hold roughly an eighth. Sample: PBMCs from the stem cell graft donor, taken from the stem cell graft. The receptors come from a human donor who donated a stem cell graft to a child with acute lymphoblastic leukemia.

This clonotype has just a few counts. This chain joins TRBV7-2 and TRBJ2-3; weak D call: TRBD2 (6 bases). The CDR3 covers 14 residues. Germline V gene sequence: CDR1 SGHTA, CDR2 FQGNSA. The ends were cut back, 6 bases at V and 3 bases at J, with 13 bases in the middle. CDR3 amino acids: CASRPMGLTDTQYF. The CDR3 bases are TGTGCCAGCAGGCCTATGGGACTTACAGATACGCAGTATTTT.

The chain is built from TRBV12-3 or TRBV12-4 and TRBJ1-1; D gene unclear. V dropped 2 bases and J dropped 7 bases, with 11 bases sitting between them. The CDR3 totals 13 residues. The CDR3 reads CASSLQELVEAFF. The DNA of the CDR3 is TGTGCCAGCAGTTTACAGGAGCTGGTTGAAGCTTTCTTT.

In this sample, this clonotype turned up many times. CDR3 region: CSARMFTGQGQFDEQYF. The CDR3 coding sequence is TGCAGTGCTAGAATGTTTACGGGACAGGGACAGTTCGACGAGCAGTACTTC. The chain couples TRBV20-1 to TRBJ2-7; 9 bases agree with TRBD1. The CDR3 is 17 residues long. The V and J ends lost 2 bases and 5 bases, in that order; junction bases with no gene match: 16. Germline-derived CDR1 and CDR2 are DFQATT and SNEGSKA (reference sequence).

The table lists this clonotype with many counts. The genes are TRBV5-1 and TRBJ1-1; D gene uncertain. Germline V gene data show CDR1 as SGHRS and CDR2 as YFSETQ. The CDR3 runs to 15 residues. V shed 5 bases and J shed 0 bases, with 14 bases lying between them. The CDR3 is CASRPSGLVNTEAFF. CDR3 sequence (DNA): TGCGCCAGCAGACCTTCCGGGCTGGTGAACACTGAAGCTTTCTTT.

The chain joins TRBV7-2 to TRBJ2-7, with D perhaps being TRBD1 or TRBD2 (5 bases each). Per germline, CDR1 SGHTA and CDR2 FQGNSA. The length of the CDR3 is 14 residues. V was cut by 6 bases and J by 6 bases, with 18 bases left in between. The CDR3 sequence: CASSSRDSGTEQYF. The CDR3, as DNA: TGTGCCAGCAGTTCAAGGGATTCCGGGACCGAGCAGTACTTC. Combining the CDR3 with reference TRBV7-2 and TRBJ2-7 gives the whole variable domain GAGVSQSPSNKVTEKGKDVELRCDPISGHTALYWYRQSLGQGLEFLIYFQGNSAPDKSGLPSDRFSAERTGGSVSTLTIQRTQQEDSAVYLCASSSRDSGTEQYFGPGTRLTVT.

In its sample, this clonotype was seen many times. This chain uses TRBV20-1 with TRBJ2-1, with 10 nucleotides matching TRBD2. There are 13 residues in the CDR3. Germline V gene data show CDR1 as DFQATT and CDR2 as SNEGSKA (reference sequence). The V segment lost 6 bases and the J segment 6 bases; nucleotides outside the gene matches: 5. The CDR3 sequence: CSAILAGFNEQFF. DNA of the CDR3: TGCAGTGCCATACTAGCGGGGTTCAATGAGCAGTTCTTC.

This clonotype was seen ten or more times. The CDR3 DNA is TGTGCCAGTAGTATTTCTGCAACTAATGAAAAACTGTTTTTT. Translation gives CASSISATNEKLFF. The J gene is TRBJ1-4, the V gene TRBV19; D remains unclear. V shed 3 bases and J shed 0 bases, with 5 bases lying between them. From germline, CDR1 is LNHDA and CDR2 SQIVND (reference sequence). CDR3 length: 14 amino acids. Full variable domain (outside the CDR3, taken from reference TRBV19 and TRBJ1-4): DGGITQSPKYLFRKEGQNVTLSCEQNLNHDAMYWYRQDPGQGLRLIYYSQIVNDFQKGDIAEGYSVSREKKESFPLTVTSAQKNPTAFYLCASSISATNEKLFFGSGTQLSVL.

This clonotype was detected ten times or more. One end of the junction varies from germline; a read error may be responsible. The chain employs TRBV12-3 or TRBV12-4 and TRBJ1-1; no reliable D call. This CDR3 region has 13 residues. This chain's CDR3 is CASSLTLNTEAFF. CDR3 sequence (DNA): TGCGCCAGCAGCTTGACTTTGAACACTGAAGCTTTCTTT.

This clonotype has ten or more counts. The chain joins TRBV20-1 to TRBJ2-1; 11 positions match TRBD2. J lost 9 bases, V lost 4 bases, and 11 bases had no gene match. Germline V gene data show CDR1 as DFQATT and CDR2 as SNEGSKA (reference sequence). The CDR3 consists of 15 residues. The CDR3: CSAMITSGSIGEQFF. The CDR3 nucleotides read TGCAGTGCTATGATTACTAGCGGGAGTATTGGTGAGCAGTTCTTC.

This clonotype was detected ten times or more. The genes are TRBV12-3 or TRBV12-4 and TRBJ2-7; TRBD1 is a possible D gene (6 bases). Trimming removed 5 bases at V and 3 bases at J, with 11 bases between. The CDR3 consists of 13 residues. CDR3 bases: TGTGCCAGCAGTCCAAGGACAGTCTACGAGCAGTACTTC. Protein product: CASSPRTVYEQYF.

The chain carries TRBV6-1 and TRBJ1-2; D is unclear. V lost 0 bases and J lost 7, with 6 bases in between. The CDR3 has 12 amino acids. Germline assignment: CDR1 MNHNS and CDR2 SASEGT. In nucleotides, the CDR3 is TGTGCCAGCAGTGAAGCAACCGGTGGCTACACCTTC. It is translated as CASSEATGGYTF.

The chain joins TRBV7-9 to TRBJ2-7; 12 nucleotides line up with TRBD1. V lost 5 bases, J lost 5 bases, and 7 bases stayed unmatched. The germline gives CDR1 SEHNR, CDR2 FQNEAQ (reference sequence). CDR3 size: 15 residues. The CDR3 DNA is TGTGCCAGCAGCCCGCCGGGACAGGGGGCTAACGAGCAGTACTTC. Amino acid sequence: CASSPPGQGANEQYF.

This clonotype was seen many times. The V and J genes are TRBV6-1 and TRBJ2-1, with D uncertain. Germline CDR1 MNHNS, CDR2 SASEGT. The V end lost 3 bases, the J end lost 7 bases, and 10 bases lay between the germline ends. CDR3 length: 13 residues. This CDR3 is CASSESRGNEQFF. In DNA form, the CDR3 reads TGTGCCAGCAGTGAGAGCCGCGGAAATGAGCAGTTCTTC.

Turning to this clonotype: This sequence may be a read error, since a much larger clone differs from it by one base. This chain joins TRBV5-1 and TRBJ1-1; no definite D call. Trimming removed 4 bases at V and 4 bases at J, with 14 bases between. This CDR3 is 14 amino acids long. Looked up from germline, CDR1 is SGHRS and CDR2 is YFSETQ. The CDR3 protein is CASSRCEGGTEAFF. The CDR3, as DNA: TGCGCCAGCAGCCGGTGTGAAGGAGGCACTGAAGCTTTCTTT.

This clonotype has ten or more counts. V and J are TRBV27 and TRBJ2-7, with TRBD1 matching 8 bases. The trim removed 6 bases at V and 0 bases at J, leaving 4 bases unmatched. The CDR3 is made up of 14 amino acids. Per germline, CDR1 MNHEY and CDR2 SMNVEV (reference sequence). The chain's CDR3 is CASRWTGSSYEQYF. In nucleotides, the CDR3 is TGTGCCAGCAGGTGGACAGGGAGCTCCTACGAGCAGTACTTC.

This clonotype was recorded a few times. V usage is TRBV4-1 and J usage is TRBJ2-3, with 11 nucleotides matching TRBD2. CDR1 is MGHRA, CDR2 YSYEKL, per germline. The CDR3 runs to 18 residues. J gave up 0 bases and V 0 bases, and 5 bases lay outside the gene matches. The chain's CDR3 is CASSQDSGTSGSTDTQYF. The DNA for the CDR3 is TGCGCCAGCAGCCAAGATTCAGGGACTAGCGGAAGCACAGATACGCAGTATTTT.

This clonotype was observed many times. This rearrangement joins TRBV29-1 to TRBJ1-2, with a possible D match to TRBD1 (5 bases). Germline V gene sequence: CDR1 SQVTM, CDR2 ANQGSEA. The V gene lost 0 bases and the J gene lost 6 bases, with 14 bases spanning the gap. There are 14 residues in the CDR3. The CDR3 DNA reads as TGCAGCGTTGAAGATCCGGGGCAGAAGCATGGCTACACCTTC. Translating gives CSVEDPGQKHGYTF.

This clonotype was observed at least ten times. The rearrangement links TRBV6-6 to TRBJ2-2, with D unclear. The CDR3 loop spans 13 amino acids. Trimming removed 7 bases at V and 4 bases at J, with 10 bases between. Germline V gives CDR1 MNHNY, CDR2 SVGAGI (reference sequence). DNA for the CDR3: TGTGCCAGCAACGTAGGTTTCACCGGGGAGCTGTTTTTT. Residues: CASNVGFTGELFF.

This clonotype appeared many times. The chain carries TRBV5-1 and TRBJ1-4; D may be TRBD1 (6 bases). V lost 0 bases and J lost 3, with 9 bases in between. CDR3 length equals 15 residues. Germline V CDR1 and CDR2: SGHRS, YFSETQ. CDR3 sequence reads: CASSLDRAANEKLFF. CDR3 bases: TGCGCCAGCAGCTTGGACAGGGCCGCTAATGAAAAACTGTTTTTT.